A single sample gave rise to the 12 T cell receptor beta chains below, sequenced in a study of cytomegalovirus exposure and HLA in healthy donors. The primer mix had 60 Vbeta and 13 Jbeta primers. Sequencing used immunoSEQ multiplex PCR; TCRdb keeps in-frame clones, though not all of them. Seen here are around 55,000 clones, about 84% observed once, and the top ten hold approximately 1.4%. Specimen: PBMCs. The receptors come from a female donor in good health and CMV-seronegative.

This rearrangement joins TRBV16 to TRBJ1-6; TRBD1 is a possible D gene (5 bases). With 7 bases removed from V and 7 bases from J, the gap between germline ends came to 23 bases. The CDR3 consists of 17 residues. Germline CDR1 reads KGHSY; CDR2 reads FQNENV. This chain's CDR3 is CASIARSLTEYNSPLHF. CDR3 nucleotides: TGTGCCAGCATCGCCCGATCCCTGACAGAATACAATTCACCCCTCCACTTT.

A note on this clone: The junction departs from germline at one end; a sequencing error may be responsible. Other nucleotide sequences from this sample produce the same CDR3. The J gene is TRBJ2-5, the V gene TRBV5-1; D is unclear. The CDR3 has 15 residues. CDR1 and CDR2 (germline): SGHRS, YFSETQ. The CDR3: CASSLERSQQETQYF. The DNA of the CDR3 is TGCGCCAGCAGTTTGGAGAGGTCCCAGCAAGAGACCCAGTACTTC. Together with reference TRBV5-1 and TRBJ2-5, the CDR3 gives the full variable domain: KAGVTQTPRYLIKTRGQQVTLSCSPISGHRSVSWYQQTPGQGLQFLFEYFSETQRNKGNFPGRFSGRQFSNSRSEMNVSTLELGDSALYLCASSLERSQQETQYFGPGTRLLVL.

The chain carries TRBV25-1 and TRBJ1-1; the D gene is possibly TRBD1 (6 bases). Germline loops: CDR1 MGHDK, CDR2 SYGVNS. V lost 5 bases and J 0 bases, leaving 7 bases between the germline ends. The CDR3 sequence is 13 residues long. Here the CDR3 DNA reads TGTGCCAGCAGTAACAGGGTGAACACTGAAGCTTTCTTT. Protein sequence: CASSNRVNTEAFF.

This chain connects TRBV7-2 to TRBJ2-1; 7 positions agree with TRBD1. Germline CDR1 reads SGHTA; CDR2 reads FQGNSA. V lost 6 bases to trimming and J lost 4 bases; unmatched junction nucleotides: 12. There are 16 residues in the CDR3. The CDR3 is CASSGVRGGGYNEQFF. CDR3 DNA sequence: TGTGCCAGCAGTGGGGTTCGAGGGGGCGGATACAATGAGCAGTTCTTC.

The genes are TRBV2 and TRBJ1-1; 9 nucleotides match TRBD1. CDR1 and CDR2 (germline): SNHLY, FYNNEI. Trimming removed 6 bases from V and 3 bases from J; junction bases left unmatched: 5. This CDR3 region has 14 residues. The CDR3 DNA reads TGTGCCAGCAGCAAGGACAGGGGTGACACTGAAGCTTTCTTT. Encoded protein: CASSKDRGDTEAFF.

CDR3 nucleotides: TGTGCCAGCAGCTTAGAGGGGGTCCGAAATTCACCCCTCCACTTT. Residues: CASSLEGVRNSPLHF. V and J are TRBV7-9 and TRBJ1-6, with D possibly matching TRBD1 (6 bases). The CDR3 runs 15 residues. Germline CDR1 is SEHNR and CDR2 is FQNEAQ (reference sequence). V was clipped by 1 base and J by 7 bases, with 11 bases between them. Together with reference TRBV7-9 and TRBJ1-6, the CDR3 gives the full variable domain: DTGVSQNPRHKITKRGQNVTFRCDPISEHNRLYWYRQTLGQGPEFLTYFQNEAQLEKSRLLSDRFSAERPKGSFSTLEIQRTEQGDSAMYLCASSLEGVRNSPLHFGNGTRLTVT.

The genes are TRBV7-8 and TRBJ1-4; D gene unclear. Trimming removed 4 bases at V and 4 bases at J, with 10 bases between. This CDR3 has 14 amino acids. CDR1 and CDR2 from the germline V gene are SGHVS and FQNEAQ. CDR3 residues: CASSYSHNNEKLFF. Here the CDR3 DNA reads TGTGCCAGCAGCTACAGTCACAATAATGAAAAACTGTTTTTT.

The gene calls are TRBV9 and TRBJ1-5; D might be TRBD1 (6 bases). The CDR3 covers 15 residues. V dropped 3 bases and J dropped 8 bases, with 18 bases sitting between them. The germline V gene encodes CDR1 SGDLS and CDR2 YYNGEE. DNA for the CDR3: TGTGCCAGCAGCGCCGACTCAGGGGAGGGCGAGCCCCAGCATTTT. Encoded protein: CASSADSGEGEPQHF. The full variable domain, completed using reference TRBV9 and TRBJ1-5, is DSGVTQTPKHLITATGQRVTLRCSPRSGDLSVYWYQQSLDQGLQFLIQYYNGEERAKGNILERFSAQQFPDLHSELNLSSLELGDSALYFCASSADSGEGEPQHFGDGTRLSIL.

This chain links TRBV19 with TRBJ1-2; D might be TRBD1 (5 bases). The germline V and J ends were trimmed by 3 bases and 0 bases, with 14 bases remaining between them. Germline V CDR1 and CDR2: LNHDA, SQIVND (reference sequence). The CDR3 covers 16 residues. The CDR3 sequence: CASSILRGTTNYGYTF. Here the CDR3 DNA reads TGTGCCAGTAGTATTTTAAGGGGAACCACTAACTATGGCTACACCTTC. Together with reference TRBV19 and TRBJ1-2, the CDR3 gives the full variable domain: DGGITQSPKYLFRKEGQNVTLSCEQNLNHDAMYWYRQDPGQGLRLIYYSQIVNDFQKGDIAEGYSVSREKKESFPLTVTSAQKNPTAFYLCASSILRGTTNYGYTFGSGTRLTVV.

The chain links TRBV5-1 to TRBJ1-1; 9 bases are shared with TRBD1. This CDR3 is built from 15 residues. V gave up 2 bases and J gave up 5 bases; unmatched junction bases: 7. Looked up from germline, CDR1 is SGHRS and CDR2 is YFSETQ. The CDR3, as DNA: TGCGCCAGCAGCTTCTGGGACAGGGTAGGAACTGAAGCTTTCTTT. Amino acids: CASSFWDRVGTEAFF.

V gene TRBV7-3 combines with J gene TRBJ2-1; 8 nucleotides match TRBD2. With V trimmed by 4 bases and J by 5 bases, 10 bases remained unmatched. This CDR3 has 16 amino acids. The V gene's germline CDR1 is SGHTA and CDR2 FQGTGA. CDR3 protein: CASSSRGLGGDNEQFF. The CDR3 region has the DNA TGTGCCAGCAGCTCCAGGGGACTCGGGGGGGACAATGAGCAGTTCTTC.

The V and J genes are TRBV7-3 and TRBJ1-2; D ambiguous. V lost 5 bases to trimming and J lost 6 bases, with 13 bases between them. Germline V CDR1 and CDR2: SGHTA, FQGTGA. This CDR3 has 13 amino acids. CDR3 protein: CASSPSAGDGYTF. The CDR3, as DNA: TGTGCCAGCAGCCCAAGCGCGGGAGATGGCTACACCTTC.